This TCR beta chain derives from a study of metastatic and nonmetastatic thyroid tumors. Looking at the study overall: The authors compared repertoires across blood and tumor or nodule tissue from malignant and benign thyroid patients. Overall study findings and caveats: TCR beta diversity was reportedly significantly higher in malignant thyroid tumors than benign nodules, in blood and tumor.

Methods used by the authors: CDR3 was compared across clinicopathological groups, and the resulting differences were used to build a distant-metastasis classifier for papillary thyroid cancer. TCRdb used MiXCR to call clones anew from the PCR reads. Clone size and V and J calls follow TCRdb, not the original study. The table includes about 13,000 clones, around a third detected once. CDR1 is SGHAT, CDR2 FQDESV, per germline (reference sequence). CDR3 size: 17 residues. Unmatched junction bases numbered 15, after V lost 4 bases and J lost 6 bases. Nobody among the patients had been given any treatment before thyroid surgery. This clone has only one observation. The antigen is not known.

This sequence was found in a male donor with papillary thyroid cancer or a benign thyroid nodule (not recorded which). Some clones in this sample may be carry-over from other donors' samples. Material for sequencing was tumor tissue. The genes are TRBV11-1 and TRBJ1-5; 7 bases are a match to TRBD1. DNA of the CDR3: TGTGCCAGCAGCTCCCTGCACCCGGCAGGGGGTCCTCAGCCCCAGCATTTT. It translates to CASSSLHPAGGPQPQHF. The entire variable domain, with the rest obtained from reference TRBV11-1 and TRBJ1-5, is as follows: EAEVAQSPRYKITEKSQAVAFWCDPISGHATLYWYRQILGQGPELLVQFQDESVVDDSQLPKDRFSAERLKGVDSTLKIQPAELGDSAMYLCASSSLHPAGGPQPQHFGDGTRLSIL.